This T cell receptor beta chain originates from a study of blood T cell repertoires in COVID-19. Turning to the study itself: Nucleic acid was either cDNA or gDNA, and it came from T cells, B-cell-depleted T cells, or PBMCs.

Trimming pared 0 bases from V and 9 bases from J, leaving 16 bases between. Looked up from germline, CDR1 is SGHRS and CDR2 is YFSETQ. The CDR3 has 16 amino acids. The authors' processing: The assay estimated nucleated cells by amplifying reference gene primers. TCRdb keeps only in-frame clones here, not all; method: immunoSEQ multiplex PCR. The V and J calls and the clone size are those of that table, but D and trimming were determined from the DNA. This table has 30,000 to 40,000 clones, more than 75% appearing once. The V call is TRBV5-1, the J call TRBJ1-6, with a tentative D call TRBD1 (6 bases). The sequenced material came from peripheral blood. This TCR was sampled from an elderly man with active COVID-19. For the CDR3, the DNA is TGCGCCAGCAGCTTGGACTTTAGGGGGGGAAGTTCACCCCTCCACTTT. As protein: CASSLDFRGGSSPLHF.